This entry concerns a single T cell receptor (beta chain). This entry is derived from a study of shared clonotypes between healthy human individuals. Assay used: immunoSEQ multiplex PCR; TCRdb lists only in-frame clones, some missing. The table lists roughly 96,000 clones, around half of them singletons. Healthy adults negative for HIV, lacking recent acute infections or vaccinations, served as donors. This receptor was identified in a woman aged 40 to 50 in good health. Some clones in this sample may be carry-over from other donors' samples. Sequencing was performed on PBMCs.

The CDR3 here is CASSPRTQETQYF. The CDR3 DNA sequence: TGTGCCAGCAGTCCCCGGACCCAAGAGACCCAGTACTTC. The chain carries TRBV27 and TRBJ2-5; D remains ambiguous. CDR1 MNHEY and CDR2 SMNVEV come from the germline V gene (reference sequence). Trimming shortened V by 5 bases and J by 1 base, and 8 bases separated the two germline ends. The CDR3 extends over 13 amino acids.